This entry describes one T cell receptor beta chain. Antigen unknown. Profiled with immunoSEQ multiplex PCR; TCRdb holds only in-frame clones, not every one. The table includes about 23,000 clones, over 70% detected once. The data derive from a study of EBV T-cell therapy then PD-1 blockade in nasopharyngeal carcinoma. As to treatment: AdE1-LMPpoly-expanded autologous EBV-specific T-cell therapy followed by anti-PD-1 nivolumab. The CDR3 loop spans 12 amino acids. The ends were cut back, 4 bases at V and 3 bases at J, with 7 bases in the middle. From germline, CDR1 is SGDLS and CDR2 YYNGEE. The starting material was CD8+ T cells from blood, obtained at roughly day 67 from a patient whose treatment included autologous EBV-specific T cells and nivolumab. The receptor comes from a man aged 40-49 years with nasopharyngeal carcinoma. This chain joins TRBV9 and TRBJ1-2, with D hard to call. CDR3 bases: TGTGCCAGCAGCCCCCTTCACTATGGCTACACCTTC. Translation: CASSPLHYGYTF.